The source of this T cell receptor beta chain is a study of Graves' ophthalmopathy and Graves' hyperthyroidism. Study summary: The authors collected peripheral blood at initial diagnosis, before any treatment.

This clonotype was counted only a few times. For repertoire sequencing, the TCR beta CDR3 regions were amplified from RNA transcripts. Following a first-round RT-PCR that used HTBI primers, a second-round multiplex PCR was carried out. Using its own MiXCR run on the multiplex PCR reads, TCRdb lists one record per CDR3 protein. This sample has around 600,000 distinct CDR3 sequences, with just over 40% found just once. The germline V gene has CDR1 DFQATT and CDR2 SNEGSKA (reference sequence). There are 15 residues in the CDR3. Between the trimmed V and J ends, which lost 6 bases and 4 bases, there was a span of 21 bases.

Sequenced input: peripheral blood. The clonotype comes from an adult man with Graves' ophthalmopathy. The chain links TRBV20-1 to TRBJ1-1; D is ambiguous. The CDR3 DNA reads TGCAGTGCCCCGCCTTTCGGGAGGGTTGGCACTGAAGCTTTCTTT. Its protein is CSAPPFGRVGTEAFF.